A selection of T cell receptor beta chains follows, all from one sample in a study of lymphopenia after photon versus proton radiotherapy. Clones were sequenced by immunoSEQ multiplex PCR, and TCRdb holds only the in-frame ones, with some missing. Of 77,000 or so clones listed, about 86% are singletons. The specimen comprised peripheral blood, sampled from a patient treated with proton-based radiotherapy. The receptor set was obtained from a man aged 55 to 70 with pancreatic cancer. The conserved cysteine and the conserved F or W are not part of the CDR3 here.

j_gene	v_gene	CDR3aa
TRBJ1-3	TRBV30	AWSKRTGMRGNTIY
TRBJ2-6	TRBV6-4	ASSPGGRGGANVLT
TRBJ1-1	TRBV15	ASGRQTNTEAF
TRBJ1-1	TRBV6-1	ASSENYEAEAF
TRBJ2-1	TRBV4-3	ASSQGLAGGKNEQF
TRBJ2-7	TRBV5-8	ASSLMGNSYEQY
TRBJ2-7	TRBV4-3	ASSQDRGGSEQY
TRBJ2-1	TRBV15	ATSIRGSNEQF
TRBJ1-1	TRBV7-2	ASSPRLNTEAF
TRBJ2-3	TRBV6-6	ASSYSKGDVDTQY
TRBJ2-1	TRBV6-1	ASTVGGSSYNEQF
TRBJ2-7	TRBV7-2	ASSLLPTAASSYEQY
TRBJ2-1	TRBV27	ASSLYFGGRAYNEQF
TRBJ2-1	TRBV2	ASLPGSGRAGNEQF
TRBJ2-5	TRBV6-6	ASSYFRATDETQY